A selection of T cell receptor beta chains follows, all from one sample in a study of T cells in Graves' hyperthyroidism and ophthalmopathy. TCRdb redid the calling of the multiplex PCR reads with MiXCR, one entry per CDR3 protein. Found here are approximately 590,000 distinct CDR3 sequences, approximately 15% of them singletons; the top ten hold 7.3%. The sample was blood. These receptors came from a woman in her twenties or thirties with Graves' hyperthyroidism. The CDR3 runs from the conserved cysteine through the conserved F or W. A D gene is named only where the DNA matches it firmly. The listing skips clone size in some rows; elsewhere it reads once, few, many or a size class.

d_call	clone_size	v_call	j_call	cdr3_nt	cdr3_aa
TRBD1	many	TRBV11-2	TRBJ1-2	TGTGCCAGCAGCCAGGACAGGGAGAGTTGGGGCTACACCTTC	CASSQDRESWGYTF
-	few	TRBV6-1	TRBJ2-2	TGTGCCAGCAATTACAGGAACACCGGGGAGCTGTTTTTT	CASNYRNTGELFF
-	many	TRBV2	TRBJ1-5	TGTGCCAGCAGTGAAGCGGGAGATAGCAATCAGCCCCAGCATTTT	CASSEAGDSNQPQHF
TRBD1	-	TRBV30	TRBJ1-2	TGTGCCTGGGCTCAATGGACAGGCGGCTACACCTTC	CAWAQWTGGYTF
-	-	TRBV12-3/TRBV12-4	TRBJ2-5	TGTGCCAGCGGTCCTTTCGGGGCAGAGACCCAGTACTTC	CASGPFGAETQYF
-	-	TRBV27	TRBJ2-1	TGTGCCAGCAGTTTGAGCCAATCATTCCCTCCGAACCTCCTCAATGAGCAGTTCTTC	CASSLSQSFPPNLLNEQFF
-	many	TRBV6-1	TRBJ1-1	TGTGCCAGCAGTGACCCCCCAATGAACACTGAAGCTTTCTTT	CASSDPPMNTEAFF
TRBD1	many	TRBV27	TRBJ1-2	TGTGCCAGCAGCCCGGGACAGTCAGACGTCTACACCTTC	CASSPGQSDVYTF
-	-	TRBV5-5	TRBJ2-5	TGTGCCAGCAGCGAAAGACAGACCCAGTACTTC	CASSERQTQYF
TRBD1	few	TRBV12-3/TRBV12-4	TRBJ1-5	TGTGCCAGCAGCACTCCCGGGACAGGGAATCAGCCCCAGCATTTT	CASSTPGTGNQPQHF
TRBD1	few	TRBV18	TRBJ2-4	TGTGCCAGCTCATCCGAGCCGGGACAGGGGGCTGTAGCCAAAAACATTCAGTACTTC	CASSSEPGQGAVAKNIQYF
-	few	TRBV20-1	TRBJ2-3	TGCAGTGCTAGAGATTTTAACGGGAGAGGCACAGATACGCAGTATTTT	CSARDFNGRGTDTQYF
-	-	TRBV7-9	TRBJ1-2	TGTGCCAGCAGCTTAGGGGACCGACGATTGAACTATGGCTACACCTTC	CASSLGDRRLNYGYTF
TRBD2	-	TRBV13	TRBJ2-1	TGTGCCAGCAGCTTAGGCGCGGGAGGACTTTTGTACAATGAGCAGTTCTTC	CASSLGAGGLLYNEQFF
TRBD1	few	TRBV19	TRBJ1-5	TGTGCCAGTAGTACGATGACAGGGACTAATCAGCCCCAGCATTTT	CASSTMTGTNQPQHF
TRBD2	-	TRBV11-2	TRBJ2-7	TGTGCCAGTAGCCCGACTAGCGACTACGAGCAGTACTTC	CASSPTSDYEQYF
-	many	TRBV12-3/TRBV12-4	TRBJ2-3	TGTGCCAGCAGTTTTGGCTTTCCCACAGATACGCAGTATTTT	CASSFGFPTDTQYF
-	-	TRBV9	TRBJ2-7	TGTGCCAGCAGCCCCACCTCTGGCGACTACGAGCAGTACTTC	CASSPTSGDYEQYF
TRBD1	-	TRBV6-6	TRBJ1-2	TGTGCCAGCAGTTACTCGAGGACAGGGGGTTATGGCTACACCTTC	CASSYSRTGGYGYTF
-	many	TRBV12-3/TRBV12-4	TRBJ1-2	TGTGCCAGCAGTTTATGGGAAGATTCCCCCTATGGCTACACCTTC	CASSLWEDSPYGYTF
TRBD2	many	TRBV20-1	TRBJ2-1	TGCAGTGCTAGGGAGCTAGCGGGGTCCTACAATGAGCAGTTCTTC	CSARELAGSYNEQFF
TRBD2	many	TRBV2	TRBJ2-1	TGTGCCAGCACGCGGGAGGCCCCCTACAATGAGCAGTTCTTC	CASTREAPYNEQFF
TRBD2	many	TRBV28	TRBJ2-5	TGTGCCAGCAGTTTCGCTAGCGGAGAGACCCAGTACTTC	CASSFASGETQYF
-	many	TRBV12-3/TRBV12-4	TRBJ1-5	TGTGCCAGCAGTTTATACGGCCAGCCCCAGCATTTT	CASSLYGQPQHF
TRBD2	many	TRBV7-2	TRBJ2-7	TGTGCCAGCAGCCTCGGGGCGGGAGTTTCCTACGAGCAGTACTTC	CASSLGAGVSYEQYF
-	few	TRBV12-3/TRBV12-4	TRBJ2-7	TGTGCCAGCAGCCCCGGTGGGGGCCTTGGGCAGTACTTC	CASSPGGGLGQYF
TRBD1	many	TRBV28	TRBJ1-2	TGTGCCAGCAGTTTAGCGGGACAGGGGGCCTATGGCTACACCTTC	CASSLAGQGAYGYTF
-	many	TRBV7-3	TRBJ2-2	TGTGCCAGCAGCTCCTTACCTAGCACCGGGGAGCTGTTTTTT	CASSSLPSTGELFF
-	many	TRBV12-3/TRBV12-4	TRBJ1-3	TGTGCCAGCAGCCTCGGACAGCTTGGAAACACCATATATTTT	CASSLGQLGNTIYF
-	many	TRBV12-3/TRBV12-4	TRBJ2-3	TGTGCCAGCAGTTTTAGTTTAGCGCTCCTCACAGATACGCAGTATTTT	CASSFSLALLTDTQYF
TRBD1	-	TRBV6-2/TRBV6-3	TRBJ2-1	TGTGCCAGCAGAGCGACAGGGGGCCAGAATGAGCAGTTCTTC	CASRATGGQNEQFF